Listed below are T cell receptor beta chains from one sample, sequenced in a study of cytomegalovirus exposure and HLA in healthy donors. The table came from immunoSEQ multiplex PCR; TCRdb's copy has only in-frame clones and leaves some out. The repertoire holds under 100,000 clones, with approximately 88% as singletons. The sequenced sample consisted of PBMCs. These receptors all stem from a woman aged 18-29 years in good health and CMV-seropositive. CDR3s include the opening cysteine and the closing phenylalanine or tryptophan. D genes are given only for firm matches. Expanded clones are given a class, and other clones once, few, many or no size at all.

size: .
D: TRBD1
V: TRBV13
J: TRBJ1-1
DNA: TGTGCCAGCAGCTCCGGACAGGGAGGGGGTAGAACTGAAGCTTTCTTT
CDR3: CASSSGQGGGRTEAFF

size: .
D: .
V: TRBV19
J: TRBJ2-5
DNA: TGTGCCAGTAGTATATCCCAGGGCACGGAGACCCAGTACTTC
CDR3: CASSISQGTETQYF

size: .
D: .
V: TRBV6-5
J: TRBJ1-6
DNA: TGTGCCAGCAGTTCAGGGGTCGGCGTCTATAATTCACCCCTCCACTTT
CDR3: CASSSGVGVYNSPLHF

size: once
D: .
V: TRBV18
J: TRBJ1-3
DNA: TGTGCCAGCTCCCCGTCGGACATCTCTGGAAACACCATATATTTT
CDR3: CASSPSDISGNTIYF

size: .
D: TRBD1
V: TRBV9
J: TRBJ1-2
DNA: TGTGCCAGCAGCGTAGTTCCAGGGGGTTTCGGAGAAGGCTACACCTTC
CDR3: CASSVVPGGFGEGYTF

size: .
D: TRBD1
V: TRBV6-5
J: TRBJ1-1
DNA: TGTGCCAGCAGTTACGGGATAACAGGGGGCACTGAAGCTTTCTTT
CDR3: CASSYGITGGTEAFF

size: .
D: TRBD2
V: TRBV10-3
J: TRBJ2-3
DNA: TGTGCCATCAGCGGGGGGGCAGATACGCAGTATTTT
CDR3: CAISGGADTQYF

size: .
D: .
V: TRBV6-5
J: TRBJ1-5
DNA: TGTGCCAGCAGCCCTACGGTGGGCAATCAGCCCCAGCATTTT
CDR3: CASSPTVGNQPQHF

size: few
D: .
V: TRBV10-1
J: TRBJ1-6
DNA: TGCGCCAGCAGTGAGTCCCAGGGGCGGTCACCCCTCCACTTT
CDR3: CASSESQGRSPLHF

size: once
D: .
V: TRBV10-3
J: TRBJ2-5
DNA: TGTGCCATCAGTGAGTTAGGTCTCGCCCGGGGGGAGACCCAGTACTTC
CDR3: CAISELGLARGETQYF

size: .
D: TRBD1
V: TRBV11-2
J: TRBJ2-7
DNA: TGTGCCAGCAGCCTGAGGACAGGGGTCTCCTACGAGCAGTACTTC
CDR3: CASSLRTGVSYEQYF

size: .
D: TRBD2
V: TRBV28
J: TRBJ2-7
DNA: TGTGCCAGCAGTACTAGCGGGGGGCGATTTACCTACGAGCAGTACTTC
CDR3: CASSTSGGRFTYEQYF

size: .
D: .
V: TRBV7-2
J: TRBJ1-3
DNA: TGTGCCAGCAGGGGACGGGGGAGTGGAAACACCATATATTTT
CDR3: CASRGRGSGNTIYF

size: .
D: .
V: TRBV6-5
J: TRBJ1-1
DNA: TGTGCCAGCAGTTTATCCGGGGGGATCACTGAAGCTTTCTTT
CDR3: CASSLSGGITEAFF

size: .
D: .
V: TRBV27
J: TRBJ2-7
DNA: TGTGCCAGCAGTTTTGCGGCGCCCTACGAGCAGTACTTC
CDR3: CASSFAAPYEQYF

size: .
D: TRBD1
V: TRBV27
J: TRBJ2-2
DNA: TGTGCCAGCAGTTACAGGGGCACCGGGGAGCTGTTTTTT
CDR3: CASSYRGTGELFF

size: .
D: TRBD2
V: TRBV7-2
J: TRBJ2-5
DNA: TGTGCCAGCAGCATACTAGCGGAAGAGACCCAGTACTTC
CDR3: CASSILAEETQYF

size: .
D: TRBD2
V: TRBV10-3
J: TRBJ2-7
DNA: TGTGCCATCAGTGACTCCACTGGGCTAGCGGGAACCTACGAGCAGTACTTC
CDR3: CAISDSTGLAGTYEQYF

size: .
D: TRBD2
V: TRBV13
J: TRBJ2-3
DNA: TGTGCCAGCAGCCTATTAGGACTAGTGGCTCCTACAGATACGCAGTATTTT
CDR3: CASSLLGLVAPTDTQYF

size: .
D: TRBD1
V: TRBV7-8
J: TRBJ1-1
DNA: TGTGCCAGCAGCTCCCACAGGGGGCTGAACACTGAAGCTTTCTTT
CDR3: CASSSHRGLNTEAFF

size: .
D: .
V: TRBV19
J: TRBJ2-1
DNA: TGTGCCAGTAGTATCGCTAGCGCAAACAATGAGCAGTTCTTC
CDR3: CASSIASANNEQFF

size: .
D: TRBD1
V: TRBV5-1
J: TRBJ1-1
DNA: TGCGCCAGCAGCTGGGGACAGGGAGAGACTGAAGCTTTCTTT
CDR3: CASSWGQGETEAFF

size: .
D: .
V: TRBV27
J: TRBJ1-5
DNA: TGTGCCAGCAGTACCTTCTCGAGCCAGCCCCAGCATTTT
CDR3: CASSTFSSQPQHF

size: .
D: TRBD1
V: TRBV30
J: TRBJ1-4
DNA: TGTGCCGGGACCCCGGGACAGGGAACTAATGAAAAACTGTTTTTT
CDR3: CAGTPGQGTNEKLFF

size: .
D: .
V: TRBV25-1
J: TRBJ2-3
DNA: TGTGCCAGCAGTGATACGGACTTTTCAGATACGCAGTATTTT
CDR3: CASSDTDFSDTQYF

size: .
D: TRBD1
V: TRBV28
J: TRBJ1-2
DNA: TGTGCCAGCAGGACTTTGGGCGGACAGGAGAACTATGGCTACACCTTC
CDR3: CASRTLGGQENYGYTF